A selection of T cell receptor beta chains follows, all from one sample in a study of T-cell memory formation after mild COVID-19. TCRdb independently ran MiXCR on the 5' RACE reads; one entry per CDR3 protein. The repertoire holds about half a million distinct CDR3 sequences, with 15% to 20% as singletons. The sequenced sample consisted of PBMCs or a T cell subset sorted from them (not recorded which). These receptors all stem from an adult woman who had mild COVID-19 (a few samples of this study predate the infection). Cell type and time point are not known. CDR3s include the opening cysteine and the closing phenylalanine or tryptophan.

v_gene: TRBV19
CDR3aa: CASTPGAAEAFF

v_gene: TRBV12-3/TRBV12-4
CDR3aa: CASSLGGDTF

v_gene: TRBV29-1
CDR3aa: CSVGDRGNTGELFF

v_gene: TRBV7-6
CDR3aa: CASSTLAGANYNEQFF

v_gene: TRBV12-3/TRBV12-4
CDR3aa: CASSLGTGAGYTF

v_gene: TRBV5-1
CDR3aa: CASTWGQGTYEQYF

v_gene: TRBV5-1
CDR3aa: CASSFGGPVNNEAFF

v_gene: TRBV6-5
CDR3aa: CASSAGTGWNQPQHF

v_gene: TRBV6-1
CDR3aa: CASRRSHGEGGYTF

v_gene: TRBV7-9
CDR3aa: CASRGITGATEAFF

v_gene: TRBV3-1
CDR3aa: CASSPRSGAGTEAFF

v_gene: TRBV5-1
CDR3aa: CASSLAAGSSGNTIYF

v_gene: TRBV9
CDR3aa: CASSVGWGNQPQHF

v_gene: TRBV7-9
CDR3aa: CASSLGAAPAENEQFF

v_gene: TRBV20-1
CDR3aa: CSIKDRASGQYF

v_gene: TRBV6-5
CDR3aa: CASRRTTYNEQFF

v_gene: TRBV20-1
CDR3aa: CSARGTQGRYEQYF

v_gene: TRBV11-2
CDR3aa: CASGVGTQYF

v_gene: TRBV7-8
CDR3aa: CASSLAEGGPTYEQYF

v_gene: TRBV7-9
CDR3aa: CASSAEPGPSFF

v_gene: TRBV3-1
CDR3aa: CASSQEFLKGQFF

v_gene: TRBV5-1
CDR3aa: CASSLASWDTEAFF

v_gene: TRBV20-1
CDR3aa: CSATGKAWHEQFF

v_gene: TRBV7-9
CDR3aa: CASSPRDRGLGGELFF

v_gene: TRBV7-3
CDR3aa: CASSPMGGQGYEQYF

v_gene: TRBV4-1
CDR3aa: CASRDRATNTEAFF

v_gene: TRBV4-2
CDR3aa: CASSQEIRGSRGYTF

v_gene: TRBV3-1
CDR3aa: CASSHPGGLYEQYF

v_gene: TRBV7-6
CDR3aa: CASSFSVPGILQYF

v_gene: TRBV29-1
CDR3aa: CSIRDRGDGTEAFF

v_gene: TRBV12-3/TRBV12-4
CDR3aa: CASSFAGDTQYF

v_gene: TRBV20-1
CDR3aa: CSARDGRTMNNEQFF

v_gene: TRBV29-1
CDR3aa: CSVLKGAAPSYGYTF

v_gene: TRBV6-5
CDR3aa: CASRRGDRINQPQHF

v_gene: TRBV11-2
CDR3aa: CASTGQGLNTEAFF

v_gene: TRBV19
CDR3aa: CASSIDHIRTVNQPQHF

v_gene: TRBV4-3
CDR3aa: CASSQFTGGSSYEQYF

v_gene: TRBV7-2
CDR3aa: CASSLVAQRAYYNEQFF

v_gene: TRBV5-1
CDR3aa: CASSKGQVDGYTF

v_gene: TRBV6-6
CDR3aa: CASSPRGEFYEQYF